Below, one TCR beta chain is given with its context. As originally analysed: Reference gene primer amplification gave estimated nucleated cell counts. Some clones are missing from TCRdb's copy, which holds only in-frame ones; the method was immunoSEQ multiplex PCR. The D gene and trimming were derived from the DNA, and the V and J assignments and clone size from that table. The sample has 130,000 or so clones; 80% to 90% are singletons. The data belong to a study of blood T cell repertoires in COVID-19. Across the whole study: Researchers got acute and convalescent COVID-19 samples from the United States, Italy and Spain. The cDNA or gDNA used as material had been derived from T cells, B-cell-depleted T cells, or PBMCs.

Germline V lookup: CDR1 SGHDT, CDR2 YYEEEE. The CDR3 runs to 15 residues. Unmatched junction bases numbered 10, after V lost 3 bases and J lost 6 bases. The chain recombines TRBV5-6 with TRBJ2-7, with 9 bases that match TRBD2. The TCR was taken from a human donor in a cohort sampled during active COVID-19. Sequencing was done on a sample of peripheral blood. CDR3 protein: CASSSRGGGALEQYF. The DNA of the CDR3 is TGTGCCAGCAGCTCACGAGGCGGGGGGGCGCTCGAGCAGTACTTC.